This T cell receptor (beta chain) came from a study of response to subunit inactivated influenza vaccine. Each CDR3 protein gets one entry after TCRdb re-called the RT-PCR reads with MiXCR. This repertoire shows under 550,000 distinct CDR3 sequences, approximately 7.7% found once; its top ten account for roughly 13%. Only a few counts were recorded for this clonotype. V was cut by 4 bases and J by 6 bases, with 13 bases left in between. CDR1 SEHNR and CDR2 FQNEAQ come from the germline V gene (reference sequence). This CDR3 contains 13 residues. This TCR came from a man between 50 and 70 years old who received an inactivated influenza vaccine. This material consisted of PBMCs from blood, taken about 24 months after vaccination. The V and J genes are TRBV7-9 and TRBJ2-7; weak D call: TRBD1 (6 bases). Here the CDR3 DNA reads TGTGCCAGCAGCTCACAGGCAGGGGTCGAGCAGTACTTC. The encoded protein is CASSSQAGVEQYF.